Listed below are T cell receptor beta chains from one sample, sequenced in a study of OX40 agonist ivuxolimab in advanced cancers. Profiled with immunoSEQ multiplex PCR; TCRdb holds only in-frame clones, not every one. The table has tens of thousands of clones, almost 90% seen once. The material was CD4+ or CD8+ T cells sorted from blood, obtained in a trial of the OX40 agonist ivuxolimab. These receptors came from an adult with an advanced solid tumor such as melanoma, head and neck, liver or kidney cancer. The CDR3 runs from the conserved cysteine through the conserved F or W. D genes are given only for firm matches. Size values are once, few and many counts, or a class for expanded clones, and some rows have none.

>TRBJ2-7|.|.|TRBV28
CASSSRGREQYF
TGTGCCAGCAGTTCCCGGGGTCGCGAGCAGTACTTC
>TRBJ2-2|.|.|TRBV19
CASSTPGTGELFF
TGTGCCAGTAGTACCCCAGGGACCGGGGAGCTGTTTTTT
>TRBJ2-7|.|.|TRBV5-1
CASSLATGRYEQYF
TGCGCCAGCAGCTTGGCCACAGGGAGGTACGAGCAGTACTTC
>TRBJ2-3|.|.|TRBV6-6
CASTNGATRTDTQYF
TGTGCCAGCACCAACGGGGCTACGCGCACAGATACGCAGTATTTT
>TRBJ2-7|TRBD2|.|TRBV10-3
CASGTSGYEQYF
TGTGCCAGCGGGACTAGCGGATACGAGCAGTACTTC
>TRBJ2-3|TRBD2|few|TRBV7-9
CASSVFFSGRADTQYF
TGTGCCAGCAGCGTCTTTTTTAGCGGGAGGGCCGATACGCAGTATTTT
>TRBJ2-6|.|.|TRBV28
CASRRPSSGANVLTF
TGTGCCAGCAGAAGGCCCAGCTCTGGGGCCAACGTCCTGACTTTC
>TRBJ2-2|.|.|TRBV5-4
CASSFGGTGELFF
TGTGCCAGCAGCTTCGGGGGCACCGGGGAGCTGTTTTTT
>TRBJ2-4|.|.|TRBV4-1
CASSQVLSGSTAKNIQYF
TGCGCCAGCAGCCAAGTGCTCTCAGGCTCCACAGCCAAAAACATTCAGTACTTC
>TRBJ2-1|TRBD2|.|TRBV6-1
CASSEEGPSGSFYNEQFF
TGTGCCAGCAGTGAAGAAGGACCTAGCGGGAGTTTCTACAATGAGCAGTTCTTC
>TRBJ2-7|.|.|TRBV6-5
CASREATRPYEQYF
TGTGCCAGCAGGGAGGCCACCCGGCCCTACGAGCAGTACTTC
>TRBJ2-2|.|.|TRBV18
CASSGTGELFF
TGTGCCAGCTCGGGTACCGGGGAGCTGTTTTTT
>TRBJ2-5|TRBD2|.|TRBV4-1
CASSQATPSGRLWYF
TGCGCCAGCAGCCAAGCTACACCTAGCGGGAGGTTGTGGTACTTC
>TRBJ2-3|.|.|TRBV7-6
CASSLALRQVRDTQYF
TGTGCCAGCAGCTTAGCCCTCAGACAGGTCCGAGATACGCAGTATTTT
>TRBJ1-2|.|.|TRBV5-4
CASSFQVANYGYTF
TGTGCCAGCAGCTTCCAGGTTGCTAACTATGGCTACACCTTC
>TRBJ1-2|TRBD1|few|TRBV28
CASSIGTGSYGYTF
TGTGCCAGCAGTATCGGGACAGGCTCCTATGGCTACACCTTC
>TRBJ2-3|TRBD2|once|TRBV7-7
CASSLLAGSTDTQYF
TGTGCTAGCAGCTTATTAGCGGGTAGCACAGATACGCAGTATTTT
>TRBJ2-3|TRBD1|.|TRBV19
CASSARHRGDTQYF
TGTGCCAGTAGTGCCAGGCACAGGGGAGATACGCAGTATTTT
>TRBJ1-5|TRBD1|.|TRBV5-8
CASRSYGQGSNQPQHF
TGTGCCAGCAGAAGTTACGGACAGGGCAGCAATCAGCCCCAGCATTTT
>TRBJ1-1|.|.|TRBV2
CASSVQRNTEAFF
TGTGCCAGCAGTGTACAGAGGAACACTGAAGCTTTCTTT
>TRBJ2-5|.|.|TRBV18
CASSKTLQETQYF
TGTGCCAGCTCAAAGACATTACAAGAGACCCAGTACTTC
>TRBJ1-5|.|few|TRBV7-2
CASSPALGTPQHF
TGTGCCAGCAGCCCCGCTTTGGGGACGCCCCAGCATTTT
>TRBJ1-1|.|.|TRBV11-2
CASSLGVWGTEAFF
TGTGCCAGCAGCTTAGGTGTATGGGGCACTGAAGCTTTCTTT
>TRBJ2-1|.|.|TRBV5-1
CASSSGAARDEQFF
TGCGCCAGCAGCTCGGGGGCCGCTAGGGATGAGCAGTTCTTC
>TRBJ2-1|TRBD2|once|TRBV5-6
CASSFGTSFNEQFF
TGTGCCAGCAGCTTCGGGACTAGTTTTAATGAGCAGTTCTTC
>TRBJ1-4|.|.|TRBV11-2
CASSLQGNEKLFF
TGTGCCAGCAGCCTGCAGGGTAATGAAAAACTGTTTTTT
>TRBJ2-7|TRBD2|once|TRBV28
CASSSYGGRGAHEQYF
TGTGCCAGCAGCTCTTATGGGGGGCGGGGGGCCCACGAGCAGTACTTC
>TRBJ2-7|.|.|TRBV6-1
CASRSRGVYEQYF
TGTGCCAGCAGGAGCAGGGGGGTCTACGAGCAGTACTTC
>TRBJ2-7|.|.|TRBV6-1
CASRRDGAYEQYF
TGTGCCAGCAGACGGGACGGCGCCTACGAGCAGTACTTC
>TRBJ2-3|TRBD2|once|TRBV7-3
CASSLLAGGPPDTQYF
TGTGCCAGCAGCCTACTAGCGGGAGGGCCCCCAGATACGCAGTATTTT
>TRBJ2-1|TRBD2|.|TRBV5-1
CASSSSGRAGNEQFF
TGCGCCAGCAGCTCTAGCGGGAGGGCCGGGAATGAGCAGTTCTTC
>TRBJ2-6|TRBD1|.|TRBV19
CASKTQGATGANVLTF
TGTGCCAGTAAGACACAGGGGGCGACTGGGGCCAACGTCCTGACTTTC
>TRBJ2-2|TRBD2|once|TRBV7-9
CASSLAALAGGPSTGELFF
TGTGCCAGCAGCTTAGCGGCACTAGCGGGAGGGCCTAGCACCGGGGAGCTGTTTTTT
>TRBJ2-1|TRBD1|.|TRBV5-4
CASSLPGQGANEQFF
TGTGCCAGCAGCTTACCGGGACAGGGGGCCAATGAGCAGTTCTTC
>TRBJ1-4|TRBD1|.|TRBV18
CASSPGTGNEKLFF
TGTGCCAGCTCACCCGGGACAGGGAATGAAAAACTGTTTTTT
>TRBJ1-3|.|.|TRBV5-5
CASSFYGTPGNTIYF
TGTGCCAGCAGCTTTTATGGAACGCCGGGAAACACCATATATTTT
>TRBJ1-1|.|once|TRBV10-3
CAISDWGDGTEAFF
TGTGCCATCAGTGATTGGGGGGATGGCACTGAAGCTTTCTTT
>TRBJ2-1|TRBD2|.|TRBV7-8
CASSSRVAGGGNEQFF
TGTGCCAGCAGCTCCCGGGTAGCGGGAGGGGGCAATGAGCAGTTCTTC
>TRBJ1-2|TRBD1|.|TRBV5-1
CASSLELTGDNYGYTF
TGCGCCAGCAGCTTAGAGTTGACAGGGGATAACTATGGCTACACCTTC
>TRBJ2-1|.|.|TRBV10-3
CAIRAVGAGLDGEQFF
TGTGCCATCAGGGCTGTAGGGGCGGGATTAGATGGTGAGCAGTTCTTC
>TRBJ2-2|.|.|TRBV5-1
CASSADGFAGELFF
TGCGCCAGCAGCGCGGACGGGTTTGCCGGGGAGCTGTTTTTT
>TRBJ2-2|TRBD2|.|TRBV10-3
CATGTSGRASGELFF
TGTGCCACCGGGACTAGCGGGAGGGCCAGCGGGGAGCTGTTTTTT
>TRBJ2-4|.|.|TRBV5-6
CASRNRAIIQNIQYF
TGTGCCAGCCGTAACAGGGCGATTATCCAAAACATTCAGTACTTC
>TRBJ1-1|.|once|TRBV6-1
CASFTWTGGEAFF
TGTGCCAGTTTCACTTGGACTGGCGGAGAAGCTTTCTTT
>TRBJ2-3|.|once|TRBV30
CACNRLITDTQYF
TGTGCCTGTAACCGGTTGATCACAGATACGCAGTATTTT
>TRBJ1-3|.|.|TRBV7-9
CASSLGSGNTIYF
TGTGCCAGCAGCTTAGGATCTGGAAACACCATATATTTT
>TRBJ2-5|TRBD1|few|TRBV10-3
CAISARQGGETQYF
TGTGCCATCAGTGCCCGACAGGGGGGGGAGACCCAGTACTTC
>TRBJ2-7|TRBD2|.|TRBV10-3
CAISGGTSYYEQYF
TGTGCCATCAGTGGGGGGACTAGCTATTACGAGCAGTACTTC
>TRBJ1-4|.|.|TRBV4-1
CASSQEAPEEKLFF
TGCGCCAGCAGCCAAGAAGCGCCAGAAGAAAAACTGTTTTTT
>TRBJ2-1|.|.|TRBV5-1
CASSLPDQNQFF
TGCGCCAGCAGCTTGCCGGACCAAAACCAGTTCTTC
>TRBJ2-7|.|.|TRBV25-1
CASSESGRLGFYEQYF
TGTGCCAGCAGTGAATCTGGTCGCCTAGGATTCTACGAGCAGTACTTC
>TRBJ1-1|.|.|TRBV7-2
CASSFRVSTEAFF
TGTGCCAGCAGCTTTCGAGTAAGCACTGAAGCTTTCTTT